The sequence of this TCR beta chain was determined in a study of PD-1 blockade in classical Hodgkin lymphoma. Every patient experienced relapse after autologous stem cell transplantation, and brentuximab vedotin exposure varied. A word on this clone: Its antigen is unknown.

Notes on the study in general: Any patient who commenced nivolumab under 1 year after ASCT was excluded. TCR diversity at baseline was reported to be reduced in newly diagnosed patients relative to healthy donors.

CDR3 length: 16 residues. Germline-derived CDR1 and CDR2 are MNHNY and SVGAGI (reference sequence). V lost 6 bases and J lost 8; bases outside the gene matches: 18. Data came from immunoSEQ multiplex PCR; TCRdb stores just in-frame clones and leaves some out. The table has 24,000 or so clones, roughly 75% seen once. The specimen comprised peripheral blood mononuclear cells (PBMCs), sampled before the second cycle of nivolumab. The chain couples TRBV6-6 to TRBJ1-2, with TRBD1 identical over 7 bases. The TCR originated in a human donor with classical Hodgkin lymphoma. CDR3 DNA sequence: TGTGCCAGCAGCCATAGGAGAGGACCCGGACAGGCCGGCTACACCTTC. This sequence encodes CASSHRRGPGQAGYTF.